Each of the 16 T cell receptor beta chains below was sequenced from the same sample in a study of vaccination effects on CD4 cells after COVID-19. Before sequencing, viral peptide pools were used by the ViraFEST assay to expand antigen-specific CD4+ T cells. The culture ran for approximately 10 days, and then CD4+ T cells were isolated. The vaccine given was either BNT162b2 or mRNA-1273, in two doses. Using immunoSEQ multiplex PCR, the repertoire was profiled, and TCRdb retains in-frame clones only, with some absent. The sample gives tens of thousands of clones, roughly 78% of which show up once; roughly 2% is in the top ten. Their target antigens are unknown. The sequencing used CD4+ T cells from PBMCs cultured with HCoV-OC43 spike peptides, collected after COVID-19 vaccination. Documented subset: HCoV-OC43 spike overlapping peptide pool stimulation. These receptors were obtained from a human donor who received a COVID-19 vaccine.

The CDR3 nucleotides read TGTGCCAGCAACCCACCCCGGGACAGGGGTAACTATGGCTACACCTTC. Encoded protein: CASNPPRDRGNYGYTF. The rearrangement links TRBV6-6 to TRBJ1-2; 10 bases agree with TRBD1. Germline CDR1 and CDR2: MNHNY and SVGAGI (reference sequence). V shed 7 bases and J 1 base; nucleotides not matched to a gene: 9. CDR3 size: 16 residues.

The CDR3 loop reads CASSSGQGAVGNTIYF. The CDR3 coding sequence is TGTGCCAGCAGCTCGGGACAGGGGGCTGTTGGAAACACCATATATTTT. The J gene is TRBJ1-3, the V gene TRBV9; 12 nucleotides align to TRBD1. Germline V CDR1 and CDR2: SGDLS, YYNGEE. There are 16 residues in the CDR3. V dropped 4 bases and J dropped 3; count of bases not matched to a gene: 5. Complete variable domain (other parts from reference TRBV9 and TRBJ1-3): DSGVTQTPKHLITATGQRVTLRCSPRSGDLSVYWYQQSLDQGLQFLIQYYNGEERAKGNILERFSAQQFPDLHSELNLSSLELGDSALYFCASSSGQGAVGNTIYFGEGSWLTVV.

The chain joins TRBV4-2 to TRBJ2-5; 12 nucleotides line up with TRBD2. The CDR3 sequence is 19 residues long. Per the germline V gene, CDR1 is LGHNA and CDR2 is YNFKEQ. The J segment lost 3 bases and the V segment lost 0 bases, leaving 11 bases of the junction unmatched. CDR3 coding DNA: TGTGCCAGCAGCCAAGATAGGGCCGCGACTAGCGGGAGAGAAGAGACCCAGTACTTC. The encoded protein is CASSQDRAATSGREETQYF.

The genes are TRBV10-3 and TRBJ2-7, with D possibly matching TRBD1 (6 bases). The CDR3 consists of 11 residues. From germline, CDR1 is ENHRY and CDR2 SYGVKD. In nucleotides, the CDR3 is TGTGCCATCAGTGAGGAGCCAGGGGCCAGCGTC. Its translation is CAISEEPGASV.

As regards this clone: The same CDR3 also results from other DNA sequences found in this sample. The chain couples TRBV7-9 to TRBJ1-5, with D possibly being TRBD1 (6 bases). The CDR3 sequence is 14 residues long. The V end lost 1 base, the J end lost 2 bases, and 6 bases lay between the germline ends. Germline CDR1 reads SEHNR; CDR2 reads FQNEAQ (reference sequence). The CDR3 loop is CASSLGTGNQPQHF. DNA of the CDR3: TGTGCCAGCAGCTTAGGGACAGGCAATCAGCCCCAGCATTTT.

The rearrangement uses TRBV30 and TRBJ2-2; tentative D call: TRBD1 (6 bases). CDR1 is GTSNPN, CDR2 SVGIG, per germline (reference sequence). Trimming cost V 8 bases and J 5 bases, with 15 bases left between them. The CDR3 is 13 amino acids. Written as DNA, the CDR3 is TGTGCCAGCCACGGGACACTTACCGGGGAGCTGTTTTTT. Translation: CASHGTLTGELFF.

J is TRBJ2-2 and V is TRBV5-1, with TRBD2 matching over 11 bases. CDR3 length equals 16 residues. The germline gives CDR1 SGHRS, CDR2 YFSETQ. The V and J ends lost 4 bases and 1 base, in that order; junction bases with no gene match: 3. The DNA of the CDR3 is TGCGCCAGCAGCGCGGGACTAGCGGAGAACACCGGGGAGCTGTTTTTT. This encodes CASSAGLAENTGELFF.

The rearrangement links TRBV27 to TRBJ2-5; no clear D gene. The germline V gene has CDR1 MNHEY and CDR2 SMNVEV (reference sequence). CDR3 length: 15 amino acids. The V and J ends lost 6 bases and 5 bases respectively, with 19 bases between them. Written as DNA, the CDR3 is TGTGCCAGCAGACGGAGAGGCGTGAAGTTGGAGACCCAGTACTTC. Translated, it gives CASRRRGVKLETQYF.

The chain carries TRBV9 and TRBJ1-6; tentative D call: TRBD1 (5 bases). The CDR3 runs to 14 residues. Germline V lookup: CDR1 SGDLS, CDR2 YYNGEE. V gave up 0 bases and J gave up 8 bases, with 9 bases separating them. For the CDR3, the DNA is TGTGCCAGCAGCGTAGCGCTGGGGGATTCACCCCTCCACTTT. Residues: CASSVALGDSPLHF.

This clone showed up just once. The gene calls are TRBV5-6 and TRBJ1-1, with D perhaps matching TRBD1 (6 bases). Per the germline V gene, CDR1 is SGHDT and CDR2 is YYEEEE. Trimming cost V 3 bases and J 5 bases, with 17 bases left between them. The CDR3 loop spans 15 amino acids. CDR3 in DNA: TGTGCCAGCAGCTCGTTAAGGGGGGTGGGAACTGAAGCTTTCTTT. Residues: CASSSLRGVGTEAFF.

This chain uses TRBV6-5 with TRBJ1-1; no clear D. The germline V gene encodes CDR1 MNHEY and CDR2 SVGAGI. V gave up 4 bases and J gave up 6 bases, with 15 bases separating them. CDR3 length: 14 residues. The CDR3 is CASSWAGSGSEAFF. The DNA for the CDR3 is TGTGCCAGCAGTTGGGCTGGAAGCGGGTCTGAAGCTTTCTTT.

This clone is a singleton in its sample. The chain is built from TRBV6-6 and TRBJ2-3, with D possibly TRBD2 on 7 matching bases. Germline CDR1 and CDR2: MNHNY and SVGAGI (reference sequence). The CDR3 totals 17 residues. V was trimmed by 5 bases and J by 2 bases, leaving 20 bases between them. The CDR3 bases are TGTGCCAGCAGTCTCTCAGGGTGGGGGGGCCCCACAGATACGCAGTATTTT. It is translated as CASSLSGWGGPTDTQYF.

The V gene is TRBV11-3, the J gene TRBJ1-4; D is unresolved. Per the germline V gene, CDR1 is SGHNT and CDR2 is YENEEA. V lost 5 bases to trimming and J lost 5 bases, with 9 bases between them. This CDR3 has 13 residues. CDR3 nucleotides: TGTGCCAGCAGCAACCGGGTGAATGAAAAACTGTTTTTT. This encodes CASSNRVNEKLFF.

The CDR3 bases are TGTGCCAGCAGCCCCCGGGTCGGGGGGGCGCCCTACAATGAGCAGTTCTTC. Protein: CASSPRVGGAPYNEQFF. The chain combines TRBV7-2 with TRBJ2-1; 8 nucleotides align to TRBD2. The CDR3 consists of 17 residues. The germline V gene has CDR1 SGHTA and CDR2 FQGNSA. The V and J ends lost 5 bases and 2 bases, in that order; junction bases with no gene match: 11.

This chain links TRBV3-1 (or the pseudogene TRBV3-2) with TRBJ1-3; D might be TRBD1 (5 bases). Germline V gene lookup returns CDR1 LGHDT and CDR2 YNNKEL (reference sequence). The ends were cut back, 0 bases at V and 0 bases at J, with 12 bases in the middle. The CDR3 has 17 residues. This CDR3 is CASSQDSGGGSGNTIYF. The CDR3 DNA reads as TGTGCCAGCAGCCAAGATTCGGGGGGTGGCTCTGGAAACACCATATATTTT.

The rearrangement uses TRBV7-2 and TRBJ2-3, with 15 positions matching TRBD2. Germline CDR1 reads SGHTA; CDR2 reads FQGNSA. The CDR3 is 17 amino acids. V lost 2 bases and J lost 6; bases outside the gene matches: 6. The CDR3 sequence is CASSLRTSGGAGDTQYF. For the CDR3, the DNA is TGTGCCAGCAGCTTACGGACTAGCGGGGGGGCAGGGGATACGCAGTATTTT. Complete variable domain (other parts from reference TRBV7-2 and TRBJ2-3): GAGVSQSPSNKVTEKGKDVELRCDPISGHTALYWYRQSLGQGLEFLIYFQGNSAPDKSGLPSDRFSAERTGGSVSTLTIQRTQQEDSAVYLCASSLRTSGGAGDTQYFGPGTRLTVL.